The clone carrying this TCR beta chain was found a few times. Its antigen remains unknown. V shed 0 bases and J shed 4 bases, with 9 bases lying between them. Germline CDR1 and CDR2: MGHRA and YSYEKL. CDR3 size: 14 residues. Specified treatment: randomized to nivolumab then ipilimumab (arm A) or the reverse (arm B). This sample was taken from a study of sequential checkpoint blockade in melanoma. Across the whole study: DNA from 91 pretreatment tumor samples underwent TCRβ immunosequencing. Twenty-two patients had tumor biopsies before treatment and at week 13.

Using immunoSEQ multiplex PCR, the repertoire was profiled, and TCRdb retains in-frame clones only, with some absent. The sample lists about 2,300 clones, 33% occurring once. General study results and limits: Tumor T-cell fraction and clonality correlated with PD-L1 and CD8+ counts. Rising tumor T-cell fraction and clonality meant about 30 times likelier benefit.

Specimen: tumor tissue (inferred from file names), collected from a patient given nivolumab and ipilimumab in sequence. The receptor's source is a human donor with melanoma. The chain has TRBV4-1 and TRBJ2-5; D not resolved. DNA of the CDR3: TGCGCCAGCAGCCAAGACGGACGGCGAGAGACCCAGTACTTC. Its translation is CASSQDGRRETQYF.